These 32 T cell receptor beta chains were sequenced from one sample in a study of cytomegalovirus exposure and HLA in healthy donors. Both 60 Vbeta primers and 13 Jbeta primers went into the PCR. Generated by immunoSEQ multiplex PCR, the TCRdb table keeps only in-frame clones and is missing some. The sample contains 80,000 to 130,000 clones, around 75% of which appear only once. Sample: PBMCs. These receptors all stem from a woman aged 18-29 years in good health and CMV-seropositive.

The rearrangement links TRBV6-5 to TRBJ2-5, with TRBD1 as a possible D gene (6 bases). The J call may be faulty, since TRBJ2-7 better matches the DNA end. Germline V lookup: CDR1 MNHEY, CDR2 SVGAGI. CDR3 size: 14 residues. The CDR3 nucleotides are TGTGCCAGCAGCCGACAGGTCCCCGGGTCCGAGCAGTACTTC. Protein sequence: CASSRQVPGSEQYF.

The chain links TRBV6-4 to TRBJ1-1, with a possible D match to TRBD1 (5 bases). Germline CDR1 is MRHNA and CDR2 is SNTAGT. The V end was cut by 0 bases, the J end by 0 bases, with 8 bases between. The CDR3 runs to 15 residues. For the CDR3, the DNA is TGTGCCAGCAGTGACTCTCCAGGGATGAACACTGAAGCTTTCTTT. It codes for CASSDSPGMNTEAFF.

The chain recombines TRBV21-1 with TRBJ1-5; the tabulated D call, TRBD1, remains unverified against the DNA. TRBV21-1 is listed as a pseudogene. The CDR3 is 16 amino acids. The CDR3 here is CASSKDRGLSNQPQHF. The CDR3 nucleotides are TGTGCCAGCAGCAAAGATAGGGGGTTGAGCAATCAGCCCCAGCATTTT.

The V and J genes are TRBV2 and TRBJ2-7, with TRBD2 as a possible D gene (7 bases). V shed 8 bases and J shed 3 bases, with 14 bases lying between them. The CDR3 covers 13 residues. The germline V gene encodes CDR1 SNHLY and CDR2 FYNNEI. This chain's CDR3 is CASAGGGLYEQYF. CDR3 nucleotide sequence: TGTGCCAGCGCTGGGGGGGGCCTCTACGAGCAGTACTTC.

The CDR3 loop reads CASSPKHYEQYF. In nucleotides, the CDR3 is TGTGCCAGCAGCCCTAAGCACTACGAGCAGTACTTC. V and J are TRBV27 and TRBJ2-7; D gene unclear. Trimming took off 6 bases at V and 3 bases at J, with 9 bases between the two ends. The CDR3 loop spans 12 amino acids. The germline V gene has CDR1 MNHEY and CDR2 SMNVEV (reference sequence).

This clone was detected once. The chain employs TRBV7-2 and TRBJ2-1, with 7 bases identical to TRBD2. The V gene end was trimmed by 5 bases and the J gene end by 9 bases; junction bases not matched to a gene: 10. This CDR3 spans 14 amino acids. Germline V gives CDR1 SGHTA, CDR2 FQGNSA. DNA of the CDR3: TGTGCCAGCAGCAGCGGGACCCCGGGGGGTGAGCAGTTCTTC. It is translated as CASSSGTPGGEQFF.

This chain links TRBV18 with TRBJ2-5, with D possibly being TRBD2 (5 bases). Germline loops: CDR1 KGHSH, CDR2 LQKENI. The CDR3 has 14 amino acids. V dropped 5 bases and J dropped 5 bases, with 15 bases sitting between them. The CDR3 bases are TGTGCCAGCTCAGTGCTGGAGGTCGGGGAGACCCAGTACTTC. It translates to CASSVLEVGETQYF.

This clone has only a few counts. The chain carries TRBV10-3 and TRBJ2-1, with 10 bases that match TRBD2. Germline loops: CDR1 ENHRY, CDR2 SYGVKD. The V segment lost 5 bases and the J segment 10 bases; nucleotides outside the gene matches: 17. The CDR3 extends over 17 amino acids. Written as DNA, the CDR3 is TGTGCCATCAGTCGGGACCGAGGGCTAGCGGGGGTCTCAGAGCAGTTCTTC. Translation gives CAISRDRGLAGVSEQFF.

The chain combines TRBV4-3 with TRBJ2-7, with D perhaps TRBD2 (5 bases). Germline-derived CDR1 and CDR2 are LGHNA and YSLEER. Trimming removed 0 bases from V and 1 base from J, with 13 bases in between. There are 16 residues in the CDR3. CDR3 bases: TGCGCCAGCAGCCAAGATCAAGCCGGGGTATCCTACGAGCAGTACTTC. Translated: CASSQDQAGVSYEQYF.

The chain is built from TRBV4-1 and TRBJ1-5; the D gene is possibly TRBD1 (6 bases). The CDR3 length is 15 residues. Per germline, CDR1 MGHRA and CDR2 YSYEKL. Trimming took off 0 bases at V and 6 bases at J, with 12 bases between the two ends. The CDR3 DNA follows: TGCGCCAGCAGCCAAGATCAAGGGGGTGTTCAGCCCCAGCATTTT. This gives the protein CASSQDQGGVQPQHF.

The chain combines TRBV4-3 with TRBJ1-4; unclear D gene. V was clipped by 0 bases and J by 3 bases, with 17 bases between them. From germline, CDR1 is LGHNA and CDR2 YSLEER. The CDR3 has 18 amino acids. The CDR3 spells CASSQEKVLHGPNEKLFF. Here the CDR3 DNA reads TGCGCCAGCAGCCAAGAAAAGGTGCTACATGGGCCTAATGAAAAACTGTTTTTT.

The chain is built from TRBV27 and TRBJ2-2; D remains ambiguous. The CDR3 has 15 amino acids. Deletions cut 6 bases from V and 2 bases from J, with 13 bases between. Germline lookup yields CDR1 MNHEY and CDR2 SMNVEV (reference sequence). Here the CDR3 reads CASSYVSRNTGELFF. The CDR3, as DNA: TGTGCCAGCAGCTATGTCTCGAGAAACACCGGGGAGCTGTTTTTT.

The genes are TRBV7-2 and TRBJ2-1, with 13 bases lining up with TRBD2. The CDR3 runs 17 residues. Germline CDR1 reads SGHTA; CDR2 reads FQGNSA. V trimming: 0 bases; J trimming: 4 bases; junction bases outside the gene matches: 3. CDR3 region: CASSLAGLAGVYNEQFF. CDR3 coding DNA: TGTGCCAGCAGCTTAGCCGGACTAGCGGGAGTTTACAATGAGCAGTTCTTC.

This chain connects TRBV20-1 to TRBJ2-3, with TRBD2 as a possible D gene (6 bases). The germline gives CDR1 DFQATT, CDR2 SNEGSKA (reference sequence). CDR3 length equals 11 residues. Trimming removed 5 bases at V and 5 bases at J, with 8 bases between. Here the CDR3 reads CSAAAGDTQYF. As DNA, the CDR3 is TGCAGTGCTGCAGCGGGAGATACGCAGTATTTT.

J is TRBJ2-5 and V is TRBV2; D possibly corresponds to TRBD2 (6 bases). The J call may be faulty, since TRBJ2-7 better matches the DNA end. This CDR3 comprises 11 residues. Germline lookup yields CDR1 SNHLY and CDR2 FYNNEI. CDR3 DNA sequence: TGTGCCAGCTCTAGCGCCTACGAGCAGTACTTC. Translation: CASSSAYEQYF.

This chain links TRBV11-2 with TRBJ2-5; D may be TRBD2 (6 bases). From germline, CDR1 is SGHAT and CDR2 FQNNGV. Trimming removed 6 bases at V and 4 bases at J, with 15 bases between. The CDR3 loop spans 14 amino acids. CDR3 in DNA: TGTGCCAGCAGGTCGACTAGAGCAAGAGAGACCCAGTACTTC. Translation gives CASRSTRARETQYF. The variable domain in full, completed from reference TRBV11-2 and TRBJ2-5, reads EAGVAQSPRYKIIEKRQSVAFWCNPISGHATLYWYQQILGQGPKLLIQFQNNGVVDDSQLPKDRFSAERLKGVDSTLKIQPAKLEDSAVYLCASRSTRARETQYFGPGTRLLVL.

This clone was picked up one time. The rearrangement joins TRBV7-6 to TRBJ2-1; a possible D gene is TRBD2 (6 bases). The V and J ends lost 3 bases and 3 bases respectively, with 12 bases between them. Germline V lookup: CDR1 SGHVS, CDR2 FNYEAQ. This CDR3 region has 15 residues. CDR3 DNA sequence: TGTGCCAGCAGCTTCACGGGAGAGGGCTACAATGAGCAGTTCTTC. Its translation: CASSFTGEGYNEQFF.

V and J are TRBV18 and TRBJ2-7; no definite D call. Trimming stripped 2 bases from V and 0 bases from J, with 20 bases between. Germline CDR1 reads KGHSH; CDR2 reads LQKENI. There are 18 residues in the CDR3. CDR3 nucleotide sequence: TGTGCCAGCTCACCAAATCAGCACGACTCCATGAGCTCCTACGAGCAGTACTTC. It translates to CASSPNQHDSMSSYEQYF.

J is TRBJ2-1 and V is TRBV29-1; the match to TRBD2 covers 14 bases. Germline trimming cut 3 bases from V and 8 bases from J; bases unmatched to any gene: 6. The CDR3 consists of 15 residues. Germline V lookup: CDR1 SQVTM, CDR2 ANQGSEA. CDR3 DNA: TGCAGCGTTGATGGACTAGCGGGAGGAACGTATGAGCAGTTCTTC. Amino acid sequence: CSVDGLAGGTYEQFF.

The chain combines TRBV28 with TRBJ1-3; 8 bases agree with TRBD1. Germline trimming cut 2 bases from V and 3 bases from J; bases unmatched to any gene: 12. CDR3 length: 18 amino acids. The germline CDR1 and CDR2 sequences are MDHEN and SYDVKM. CDR3 sequence: CASSLPQGANWFGNTIYF. CDR3 bases: TGTGCCAGCAGTTTACCCCAGGGGGCGAATTGGTTTGGAAACACCATATATTTT.

This clone was observed a handful of times. The chain links TRBV2 to TRBJ1-5; D is unresolved. CDR3 size: 14 residues. Germline CDR1 SNHLY, CDR2 FYNNEI. V lost 6 bases, J lost 4 bases, and 13 bases lay in between. CDR3 coding DNA: TGTGCCAGCAGGGCGGGGTCGTATAATCAGCCCCAGCATTTT. Translation: CASRAGSYNQPQHF.

The CDR3 protein is CASSIVGVGTGELFF. CDR3 nucleotide sequence: TGTGCCAGTAGTATCGTGGGAGTTGGGACCGGGGAGCTGTTTTTT. The V call is TRBV19, the J call TRBJ2-2, with a possible D match to TRBD2 (5 bases). CDR3 size: 15 residues. Deletions cut 3 bases from V and 5 bases from J, with 13 bases between. Germline V lookup: CDR1 LNHDA, CDR2 SQIVND (reference sequence).

The CDR3 region is CASSELAAGGNYEQYF. The CDR3 DNA is TGTGCCAGCAGTGAATTGGCTGCAGGGGGAAACTACGAGCAGTACTTC. The genes are TRBV25-1 and TRBJ2-7; TRBD1 agrees at 7 bases. The V and J ends lost 1 base and 3 bases, in that order; junction bases with no gene match: 9. CDR3 size: 16 residues. Germline CDR1 MGHDK, CDR2 SYGVNS.

The chain links TRBV28 to TRBJ2-5; the match to TRBD2 covers 10 bases. The junction had 8 bases not matched to a gene; V was cut back by 7 bases and J by 0 bases. CDR1 MDHEN and CDR2 SYDVKM come from the germline V gene. This CDR3 is built from 16 residues. The CDR3 here is CASNSRTSGDQETQYF. In nucleotides, the CDR3 is TGTGCCAGCAATTCCCGAACTAGCGGGGACCAAGAGACCCAGTACTTC.

By sample fraction, this clone is medium-sized. The V gene is TRBV7-2, the J gene TRBJ2-3, with 8 positions matching TRBD1. The CDR3 is 13 amino acids. Germline V CDR1 and CDR2: SGHTA, FQGNSA. V shed 4 bases, J shed 9 bases, and the junction held 6 bases outside the gene matches. Written as DNA, the CDR3 is TGTGCCAGCAGCTCCGACACAGGGGGGACGCAGTATTTT. Translation: CASSSDTGGTQYF.

This clone was counted between two and nine times. V and J are TRBV4-2 and TRBJ2-3; a possible D gene is TRBD1 (6 bases). Germline CDR1 reads LGHNA; CDR2 reads YNFKEQ. V lost 4 bases and J 2 bases, leaving 16 bases between the germline ends. The length of the CDR3 is 16 residues. The CDR3 sequence: CASSPKGELVTDTQYF. The CDR3 DNA sequence: TGTGCCAGCAGCCCAAAGGGGGAGCTGGTCACAGATACGCAGTATTTT.

Only a few counts were recorded for this clone. This sequence joins TRBV5-6 and TRBJ1-5, with 7 bases matching TRBD1. The CDR3 is 15 residues long. Germline V gene sequence: CDR1 SGHDT, CDR2 YYEEEE. V lost 0 bases, J lost 1 base, and 1 base stayed unmatched. The CDR3 is CASSLAGGSNQPQHF. CDR3 bases: TGTGCCAGCAGCTTGGCAGGGGGGAGCAATCAGCCCCAGCATTTT. The variable domain in full, completed from reference TRBV5-6 and TRBJ1-5, reads DAGVTQSPTHLIKTRGQQVTLRCSPKSGHDTVSWYQQALGQGPQFIFQYYEEEERQRGNFPDRFSGHQFPNYSSELNVNALLLGDSALYLCASSLAGGSNQPQHFGDGTRLSIL.

The genes are TRBV28 and TRBJ2-7; 9 positions agree with TRBD1. CDR1 and CDR2 (germline): MDHEN, SYDVKM. Trimming removed 7 bases from V and 7 bases from J; junction bases left unmatched: 8. The CDR3 contains 13 residues. The CDR3 DNA is TGTGCCAGCAAAGGGGACAGGGAGGGAGAGCAGTACTTC. Translation gives CASKGDREGEQYF.

The chain uses TRBV2 and TRBJ2-3, with 8 bases matching TRBD2. The CDR3 is 14 residues long. Germline V gene sequence: CDR1 SNHLY, CDR2 FYNNEI. V was pared by 6 bases and J by 2 bases, with 4 bases of the junction left unmatched. The CDR3 region is CASRVAGTTDTQYF. CDR3 bases: TGTGCCAGCAGAGTAGCGGGGACCACAGATACGCAGTATTTT.

The sample holds a few counts of this clone. This sequence joins TRBV7-3 and TRBJ2-5, with TRBD2 as a possible D gene (6 bases). Germline-derived CDR1 and CDR2 are SGHTA and FQGTGA. There are 13 residues in the CDR3. V lost 3 bases and J lost 11, with 16 bases in between. DNA of the CDR3: TGTGCCAGCAGCTTCGGAGCGGGCGAGGAGCAGTACTTC. Its translation is CASSFGAGEEQYF.

In its sample, this clone was seen a few times. V and J are TRBV7-2 and TRBJ1-1, with 7 nucleotides matching TRBD1. Trimming took 0 bases from V and 7 from J; bases not matched to a gene: 5. Per germline, CDR1 SGHTA and CDR2 FQGNSA. This CDR3 has 14 amino acids. Here the CDR3 DNA reads TGTGCCAGCAGCTTAGCGGGACAGTTCCATGAAGCTTTCTTT. It specifies CASSLAGQFHEAFF.

The chain employs TRBV28 and TRBJ1-2; D remains unclear. CDR3 length: 11 amino acids. The germline CDR1 and CDR2 sequences are MDHEN and SYDVKM. With 6 bases removed from V and 8 bases from J, the gap between germline ends came to 10 bases. The CDR3 sequence is CASSHLSGYTF. The CDR3 DNA follows: TGTGCCAGCAGCCACCTATCGGGCTACACCTTC.